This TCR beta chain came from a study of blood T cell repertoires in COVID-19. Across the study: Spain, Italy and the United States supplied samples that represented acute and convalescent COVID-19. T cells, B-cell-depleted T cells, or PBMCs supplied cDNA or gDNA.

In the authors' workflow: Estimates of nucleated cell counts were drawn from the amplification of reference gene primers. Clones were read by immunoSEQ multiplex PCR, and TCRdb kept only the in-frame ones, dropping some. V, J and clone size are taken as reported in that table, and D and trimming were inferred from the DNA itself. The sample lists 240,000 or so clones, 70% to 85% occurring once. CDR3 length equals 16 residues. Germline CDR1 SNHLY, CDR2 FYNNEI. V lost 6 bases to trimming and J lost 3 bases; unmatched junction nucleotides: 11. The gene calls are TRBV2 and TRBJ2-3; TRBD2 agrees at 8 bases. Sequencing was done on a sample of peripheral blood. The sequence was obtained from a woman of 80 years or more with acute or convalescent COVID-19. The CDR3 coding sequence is TGTGCCAGCAGGGAGGACGGGAGCGGGGGTACAGATACGCAGTATTTT. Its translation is CASREDGSGGTDTQYF.